Listed below are T cell receptor beta chains from one sample, sequenced in a study of blood T cell repertoires in COVID-19. Clones were read by immunoSEQ multiplex PCR, and TCRdb kept only the in-frame ones, dropping some. This table has over 130,000 clones, roughly 85% appearing once. The sample consisted of peripheral blood. The receptors were gathered from a man between 65 and 80 years old with acute or convalescent COVID-19. The CDR3 runs from the conserved cysteine through the conserved F or W. The D gene is left open where the match is weak. Size values are once, few and many counts, or a class for expanded clones, and some rows have none.

len: 14
v_gene: TRBV6-4
abundance: -
j_gene: TRBJ2-7
d_gene: -
CDR3nt: TGTGCCAGCAGTGAAACACAGATTGGCGACGAGCAGTACTTC
CDR3aa: CASSETQIGDEQYF

len: 15
v_gene: TRBV20-1
abundance: few
j_gene: TRBJ2-1
d_gene: -
CDR3nt: TGCAGTGCTAGTCCAGCGGAGAGGGTTCTCAATGAGCAGTTCTTC
CDR3aa: CSASPAERVLNEQFF

len: 15
v_gene: TRBV19
abundance: once
j_gene: TRBJ2-1
d_gene: -
CDR3nt: TGTGCCAGTAGTATAGACGGTCCCTCCTACAATGAGCAGTTCTTC
CDR3aa: CASSIDGPSYNEQFF

len: 15
v_gene: TRBV6-2/TRBV6-3
abundance: -
j_gene: TRBJ2-3
d_gene: TRBD2
CDR3nt: TGTGCCAGCAGTTACGAACTAGCGGGGATAGATACGCAGTATTTT
CDR3aa: CASSYELAGIDTQYF

len: 13
v_gene: TRBV7-2
abundance: -
j_gene: TRBJ1-2
d_gene: TRBD1
CDR3nt: TGTGCCAGCAGCCAGGGGGCAGACTATGGCTACACCTTC
CDR3aa: CASSQGADYGYTF

len: 16
v_gene: TRBV7-2
abundance: -
j_gene: TRBJ1-5
d_gene: TRBD1
CDR3nt: TGTGCCAGCAGCGCGAGAGGGACAGGGGGCATCCAGCCCCAGCATTTT
CDR3aa: CASSARGTGGIQPQHF

len: 14
v_gene: TRBV5-1
abundance: -
j_gene: TRBJ2-5
d_gene: -
CDR3nt: TGCGCCAGCAGACACTCTTCAGGGGAGGAGACCCAGTACTTC
CDR3aa: CASRHSSGEETQYF

len: 16
v_gene: TRBV6-6
abundance: -
j_gene: TRBJ2-7
d_gene: TRBD2
CDR3nt: TGTGCCAGCAGTTCCGGAGTAGCGGGATGGGGCTACGAGCAGTACTTC
CDR3aa: CASSSGVAGWGYEQYF

len: 18
v_gene: TRBV5-5
abundance: -
j_gene: TRBJ2-2
d_gene: -
CDR3nt: TGTGCCAGCAGCCCTCAGGGCAGGGGGGCCCCGTACACCGGGGAGCTGTTTTTT
CDR3aa: CASSPQGRGAPYTGELFF

len: 16
v_gene: TRBV19
abundance: few
j_gene: TRBJ2-3
d_gene: -
CDR3nt: TGTGCCAGTAGTATAGCCACAGGGACCTCCACAGATACGCAGTATTTT
CDR3aa: CASSIATGTSTDTQYF

len: 13
v_gene: TRBV10-3
abundance: -
j_gene: TRBJ1-1
d_gene: TRBD1
CDR3nt: TGTGCCATCAGTGGAGGGGGCGGCACTGAAGCTTTCTTT
CDR3aa: CAISGGGGTEAFF

len: 13
v_gene: TRBV6-2/TRBV6-3
abundance: -
j_gene: TRBJ1-2
d_gene: -
CDR3nt: TGTGCCAGTAGTCCCGGGGGAAGGCGAGGCTACACCTTC
CDR3aa: CASSPGGRRGYTF

len: 15
v_gene: TRBV3-1/TRBV3-2
abundance: -
j_gene: TRBJ2-1
d_gene: -
CDR3nt: TGTGCCAGCAGCCGAGACCAGGGGCCATACAATGAGCAGTTCTTC
CDR3aa: CASSRDQGPYNEQFF

len: 15
v_gene: TRBV7-3
abundance: -
j_gene: TRBJ2-3
d_gene: TRBD2
CDR3nt: TGTGCCAGCAGCCCCAGACTAGCGGGAACAGATACGCAGTATTTT
CDR3aa: CASSPRLAGTDTQYF

len: 16
v_gene: TRBV3-1/TRBV3-2
abundance: -
j_gene: TRBJ2-7
d_gene: -
CDR3nt: TGTGCCAGCAGCCAAGGCAACCAGGGGGGCTCCTACGAGCAGTACTTC
CDR3aa: CASSQGNQGGSYEQYF

len: 13
v_gene: TRBV9
abundance: -
j_gene: TRBJ2-3
d_gene: -
CDR3nt: TGTGCCAGCAGCGTAGACAGGATAGATACGCAGTATTTT
CDR3aa: CASSVDRIDTQYF

len: 16
v_gene: TRBV5-4
abundance: once
j_gene: TRBJ2-7
d_gene: TRBD2
CDR3nt: TGTGCCAGCAGCTTGGGGAGCGGACTAGCCGTGTACGAGCAGTACTTC
CDR3aa: CASSLGSGLAVYEQYF

len: 17
v_gene: TRBV9
abundance: -
j_gene: TRBJ2-1
d_gene: TRBD2
CDR3nt: TGTGCCAGCAGCGGCACTAGCGGGAGGAGCTCCTACAATGAGCAGTTCTTC
CDR3aa: CASSGTSGRSSYNEQFF

len: 15
v_gene: TRBV6-2/TRBV6-3
abundance: -
j_gene: TRBJ1-5
d_gene: -
CDR3nt: TGTGCCAGCAGCTTCGGAGAGAGTAGCAATCAGCCCCAGCATTTT
CDR3aa: CASSFGESSNQPQHF

len: 18
v_gene: TRBV15
abundance: -
j_gene: TRBJ2-1
d_gene: -
CDR3nt: TGTGCCACCAGCAGAGATTACAGCGGGTGGAGCTCCTACAATGAGCAGTTCTTC
CDR3aa: CATSRDYSGWSSYNEQFF

len: 16
v_gene: TRBV19
abundance: -
j_gene: TRBJ2-6
d_gene: -
CDR3nt: TGTGCCAGTAGTATAGGCGCAATCTCTGGGGCCAACGTCCTGACTTTC
CDR3aa: CASSIGAISGANVLTF

len: 14
v_gene: TRBV5-1
abundance: few
j_gene: TRBJ1-5
d_gene: TRBD1
CDR3nt: TGCGCCAGCAGCTCCGGGACAGGGTTTCAGCCCCAGCATTTT
CDR3aa: CASSSGTGFQPQHF

len: 16
v_gene: TRBV5-8
abundance: -
j_gene: TRBJ2-7
d_gene: -
CDR3nt: TGTGCCAGCAGCTTAGGCCGGCAGGGCGTCTCCTACGAGCAGTACTTC
CDR3aa: CASSLGRQGVSYEQYF

len: 13
v_gene: TRBV11-2
abundance: -
j_gene: TRBJ2-7
d_gene: -
CDR3nt: TGTGCCAGCAGCTTACCACACCCCGGGACTCCAAACTTC
CDR3aa: CASSLPHPGTPNF

len: 14
v_gene: TRBV6-4
abundance: -
j_gene: TRBJ2-1
d_gene: -
CDR3nt: TGTGCCAGCAGTGACTCGGGACTTCCCAATGAGCAGTTCTTC
CDR3aa: CASSDSGLPNEQFF

len: 15
v_gene: TRBV6-1
abundance: once
j_gene: TRBJ2-6
d_gene: -
CDR3nt: TGTGCCAGCAGTGAAGAGCGCTCTGGGGCCAACGTCCTGACTTTC
CDR3aa: CASSEERSGANVLTF

len: 13
v_gene: TRBV7-6
abundance: -
j_gene: TRBJ2-5
d_gene: -
CDR3nt: TGTGCCAGCACCCCAATCCAGGGGGAGACCCAGTACTTC
CDR3aa: CASTPIQGETQYF

len: 17
v_gene: TRBV6-2/TRBV6-3
abundance: -
j_gene: TRBJ2-4
d_gene: -
CDR3nt: TGTGCCAGCAGTTACTCGTTCGAGCGGAAAGCCAAAAACATTCAGTACTTC
CDR3aa: CASSYSFERKAKNIQYF